These 22 T cell receptor beta chains share one sample of origin, sequenced in a study of shared clonotypes between healthy human individuals. Sequenced by immunoSEQ multiplex PCR; TCRdb stores in-frame clones only, minus some. The data hold approximately 2,000,000 clones, with 80% to 95% observed a single time. The sequencing sample was made of naive CD4+ T cells from PBMCs. Subset reported: CD45RA+ positively selected. Source of these receptors: a man aged 18 to 30 in good health. Some clones in this sample may be carry-over from other donors' samples.

The CDR3 bases are TGCAGCGTTGAGGGGCAGGGTGGCGGCGAGCAGTACTTC. It translates to CSVEGQGGGEQYF. The J gene is TRBJ2-7, the V gene TRBV29-1; D is possibly TRBD1 (5 bases). Per germline, CDR1 SQVTM and CDR2 ANQGSEA. Trimming shortened V by 3 bases and J by 6 bases, and 15 bases separated the two germline ends. The CDR3 consists of 13 residues.

The V call is TRBV21-1, the J call TRBJ1-5. TRBV21-1 is flagged as a pseudogene. The CDR3 length is 16 residues. The CDR3 DNA is TGTGCCAGCAGCAAATGGCATCCGGAGGCCAATCAGCCCCAGCATTTT. Translation gives CASSKWHPEANQPQHF.

V usage is TRBV10-3 and J usage is TRBJ2-1; D is uncertain. Trimming left V 4 bases short and J 6 bases short, with 10 bases between. CDR1 is ENHRY, CDR2 SYGVKD, per germline. This CDR3 is built from 13 residues. The CDR3, as DNA: TGTGCCATCAGTGGCGGAATAGTCAATGAGCAGTTCTTC. Translation gives CAISGGIVNEQFF.

The rearrangement links TRBV5-1 to TRBJ2-1, with D hard to call. Deletions cut 0 bases from V and 1 base from J, with 14 bases between. The CDR3 runs 17 residues. Germline V gene data show CDR1 as SGHRS and CDR2 as YFSETQ. CDR3: CASSLEVGIWSYNEQFF. CDR3 coding DNA: TGCGCCAGCAGCTTGGAGGTTGGCATCTGGTCCTACAATGAGCAGTTCTTC.

J is TRBJ2-3 and V is TRBV28; TRBD2 might be the D (6 bases). V lost 6 bases, J lost 9 bases, and 31 bases lay in between. The CDR3 has 18 residues. Germline loops: CDR1 MDHEN, CDR2 SYDVKM. The CDR3 sequence: CASSTHRRLASTGVTQYF. The CDR3 coding sequence is TGTGCCAGCAGCACACACCGGCGGCTAGCGTCAACGGGGGTCACGCAGTATTTT.

V usage is TRBV19 and J usage is TRBJ1-2, with D possibly TRBD1 on 5 matching bases. Trimming stripped 5 bases from V and 4 bases from J, with 14 bases between. Germline V gene lookup returns CDR1 LNHDA and CDR2 SQIVND (reference sequence). This CDR3 is built from 14 residues. The CDR3 spells CASSVQPGTYGYTF. The CDR3 bases are TGTGCCAGTAGTGTCCAACCCGGGACCTATGGCTACACCTTC.

The rearrangement joins TRBV6-5 to TRBJ1-1; D gene uncertain. CDR1 and CDR2 from the germline V gene are MNHEY and SVGAGI. The ends were cut back, 6 bases at V and 5 bases at J, with 19 bases in the middle. This CDR3 has 15 amino acids. DNA of the CDR3: TGTGCCAGCAGAATAAATGGACTCACGGGGACTGAAGCTTTCTTT. Translating it yields CASRINGLTGTEAFF.

The chain has TRBV7-2 and TRBJ1-5; 8 bases map to TRBD1. This CDR3 spans 17 amino acids. Germline trimming cut 5 bases from V and 2 bases from J; bases unmatched to any gene: 11. CDR1 is SGHTA and CDR2 is FQGNSA in the germline V gene. The CDR3 loop reads CASSPGTGLNGNQPQHF. Written as DNA, the CDR3 is TGTGCCAGCAGCCCAGGGACAGGTTTAAATGGCAATCAGCCCCAGCATTTT. The variable domain in full, completed from reference TRBV7-2 and TRBJ1-5, reads GAGVSQSPSNKVTEKGKDVELRCDPISGHTALYWYRQSLGQGLEFLIYFQGNSAPDKSGLPSDRFSAERTGGSVSTLTIQRTQQEDSAVYLCASSPGTGLNGNQPQHFGDGTRLSIL.

This clone was recorded only once. The CDR3 DNA follows: TGTGCCTGGAGTGGCGAGCGTAATTCACCCCTCCACTTT. Translating gives CAWSGERNSPLHF. V usage is TRBV30 and J usage is TRBJ1-6; D unresolved. Deletions cut 1 base from V and 6 bases from J, with 7 bases between. CDR1 and CDR2 from the germline V gene are GTSNPN and SVGIG (reference sequence). This CDR3 has 13 amino acids.

The CDR3 is CASSPRGSGAYEQYF. The CDR3 nucleotides are TGTGCCAGCAGTCCCCGGGGTAGCGGGGCCTACGAGCAGTACTTC. The chain uses TRBV6-6 and TRBJ2-7, with 8 nucleotides matching TRBD2. Germline lookup yields CDR1 MNHNY and CDR2 SVGAGI (reference sequence). The J segment lost 2 bases and the V segment lost 5 bases, leaving 8 bases of the junction unmatched. The CDR3 is 15 residues long.

The V and J genes are TRBV19 and TRBJ1-4; TRBD1 matches 8 bases. The CDR3 is 14 residues long. In germline, CDR1 is LNHDA, CDR2 SQIVND (reference sequence). Unmatched junction bases numbered 6, after V lost 5 bases and J lost 7 bases. The CDR3 reads CASSVDRATEKLFF. The CDR3 DNA follows: TGTGCCAGTAGTGTGGACAGGGCAACTGAAAAACTGTTTTTT.

With regard to this clone: Other DNA sequences in the sample encode the same CDR3. The chain recombines TRBV5-4 with TRBJ2-1; 10 bases are shared with TRBD1. Germline V lookup: CDR1 SGHNT, CDR2 YYREEE (reference sequence). Trimming took 3 bases from V and 4 from J; bases not matched to a gene: 4. The CDR3 has 15 amino acids. CDR3 loop: CASSSPGQGYNEQFF. CDR3 nucleotide sequence: TGTGCCAGCAGCTCGCCGGGACAGGGGTACAATGAGCAGTTCTTC. Full variable domain (rest looked up from reference TRBV5-4 and TRBJ2-1): ETGVTQSPTHLIKTRGQQVTLRCSSQSGHNTVSWYQQALGQGPQFIFQYYREEENGRGNFPPRFSGLQFPNYSSELNVNALELDDSALYLCASSSPGQGYNEQFFGPGTRLTVL.

The gene calls are TRBV5-5 and TRBJ1-1; unclear D gene. V lost 4 bases and J lost 1, with 14 bases in between. CDR1 and CDR2 from the germline V gene are SGHKS and YYEKEE (reference sequence). This CDR3 has 15 amino acids. CDR3 sequence reads: CASSLGWVGNTEAFF. The CDR3 bases are TGTGCCAGCAGCCTGGGGTGGGTCGGGAACACTGAAGCTTTCTTT.

The genes are TRBV29-1 and TRBJ2-2; a possible D gene is TRBD2 (6 bases). The CDR3 sequence is 19 residues long. V was pared by 1 base and J by 8 bases, with 29 bases between. The germline CDR1 and CDR2 sequences are SQVTM and ANQGSEA. CDR3 bases: TGCAGCGTTGAAGGCTGGGTAGGCGGGAACGCTCAACCGAAGGGGGAGCTGTTTTTT. Translated: CSVEGWVGGNAQPKGELFF.

This clone has a single count. The V call is TRBV5-6, the J call TRBJ1-2, with D maybe TRBD1 (6 bases). Germline assignment: CDR1 SGHDT and CDR2 YYEEEE. Trimming pared 3 bases from V and 1 base from J, leaving 22 bases between. This CDR3 has 18 residues. The CDR3 is CASSSLRGRQDINYGYTF. The CDR3 region has the DNA TGTGCCAGCAGCTCCCTCCGCGGGAGACAGGATATTAACTATGGCTACACCTTC.

The J gene is TRBJ1-2, the V gene TRBV5-6; 7 bases are shared with TRBD1. This CDR3 region has 15 residues. Germline trimming cut 4 bases from V and 4 bases from J; bases unmatched to any gene: 10. Germline values: CDR1 SGHDT, CDR2 YYEEEE. The CDR3 sequence: CASSGEGRGTYGYTF. The CDR3 DNA follows: TGTGCCAGCAGCGGCGAGGGCAGGGGGACCTATGGCTACACCTTC. The full variable domain, completed using reference TRBV5-6 and TRBJ1-2, is DAGVTQSPTHLIKTRGQQVTLRCSPKSGHDTVSWYQQALGQGPQFIFQYYEEEERQRGNFPDRFSGHQFPNYSSELNVNALLLGDSALYLCASSGEGRGTYGYTFGSGTRLTVV.

The V gene is TRBV7-6, the J gene TRBJ2-7; TRBD2 is a possible D gene (6 bases). CDR1 and CDR2 (germline): SGHVS, FNYEAQ. Trimming stripped 1 base from V and 3 bases from J, with 13 bases between. This CDR3 has 15 residues. CDR3 protein: CASSLGCGDFYEQYF. The CDR3 nucleotides are TGTGCCAGCAGCTTAGGGTGCGGGGACTTCTACGAGCAGTACTTC.

The chain couples TRBV4-2 to TRBJ1-2; D is uncertain. V lost 0 bases and J lost 2, with 10 bases in between. The CDR3 sequence is 15 residues long. Germline lookup yields CDR1 LGHNA and CDR2 YNFKEQ. The CDR3 DNA reads TGTGCCAGCAGCCAAGAGTTGACATCCAACTATGGCTACACCTTC. It is translated as CASSQELTSNYGYTF.

V usage is TRBV25-1 and J usage is TRBJ2-7; 12 positions match TRBD2. Germline values: CDR1 MGHDK, CDR2 SYGVNS. Germline trimming cut 6 bases from V and 6 bases from J; bases unmatched to any gene: 3. The CDR3 is 13 amino acids. In DNA, the CDR3 is TGTGCCAGCAGCCTAGCGGGAGGGATCGAGCAGTACTTC. Its protein product is CASSLAGGIEQYF.

To note about this clone: The same CDR3 can be traced to other DNA sequences in this sample. The CDR3 bases are TGTGCCAGCAGCTTAGCGGAGACAGCTTATGGCTACACCTTC. Its translation: CASSLAETAYGYTF. This chain joins TRBV7-9 and TRBJ1-2, with D possibly being TRBD1 (5 bases). Germline V CDR1 and CDR2: SEHNR, FQNEAQ (reference sequence). V was cut by 0 bases and J by 5 bases, with 10 bases left in between. This CDR3 region has 14 residues.

The CDR3 coding sequence is TGTGCCAGCAGCTTTGGGGGTATAGGGACCCAGTACTTC. This translates into CASSFGGIGTQYF. The chain carries TRBV7-9 and TRBJ2-5; D tentatively fits TRBD1 or TRBD2 (5 bases each). Between the trimmed V and J ends, which lost 3 bases and 7 bases, there was a span of 12 bases. CDR1 is SEHNR and CDR2 is FQNEAQ in the germline V gene (reference sequence). This CDR3 comprises 13 residues.

DNA of the CDR3: TGTGCCAGCAGTTCCCAGATGGGGGGCACTAATGAAAAACTGTTTTTT. Translated, it gives CASSSQMGGTNEKLFF. This chain uses TRBV28 with TRBJ1-4; maybe TRBD1 (6 bases). This CDR3 is 16 amino acids long. The germline gives CDR1 MDHEN, CDR2 SYDVKM. Between the trimmed V and J ends, which lost 4 bases and 2 bases, there was a span of 14 bases.